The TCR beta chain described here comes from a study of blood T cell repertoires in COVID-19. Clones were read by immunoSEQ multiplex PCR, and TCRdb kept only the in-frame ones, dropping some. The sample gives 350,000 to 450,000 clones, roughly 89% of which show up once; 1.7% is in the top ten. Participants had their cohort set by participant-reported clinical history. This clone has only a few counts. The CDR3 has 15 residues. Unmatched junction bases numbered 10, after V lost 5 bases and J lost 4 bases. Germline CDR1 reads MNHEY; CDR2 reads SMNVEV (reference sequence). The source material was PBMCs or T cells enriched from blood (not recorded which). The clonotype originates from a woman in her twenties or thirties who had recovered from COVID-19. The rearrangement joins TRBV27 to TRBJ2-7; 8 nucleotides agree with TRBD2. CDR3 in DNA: TGTGCCAGCAGTCCCACGGGGGGGGGAACGTACGAGCAGTACTTC. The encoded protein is CASSPTGGGTYEQYF.